Listed below are T cell receptor beta chains from one sample, sequenced in a study of memory CD4+ T cells and cytomegalovirus serostatus. Using immunoSEQ multiplex PCR, the repertoire was profiled, and TCRdb retains in-frame clones only, with some absent. The data show under 100,000 clones, more than 70% seen once. Specimen: memory CD4+ T cells from blood. The receptors were gathered from an adult in good health and CMV-seronegative. Each CDR3 is given with its conserved first and last residue. A D gene is named only where the DNA matches it firmly. Clone size is not always given. Where it is, it says once, few, many or a class for expanded clones.

d_gene	v_gene	len	j_gene	abundance	CDR3aa	CDR3nt
-	TRBV2	15	TRBJ2-4	-	CASSELSDSKNIQYF	TGTGCCAGCAGTGAACTTTCAGACAGCAAAAACATTCAGTACTTC
TRBD1	TRBV2	16	TRBJ1-5	-	CASSGRTGNSNQPQHF	TGTGCCAGCAGTGGTCGGACAGGAAATAGCAATCAGCCCCAGCATTTT
TRBD1	TRBV4-1	17	TRBJ1-4	few	CASSQAILTGGVEKLFF	TGCGCCAGCAGCCAAGCAATATTGACAGGGGGCGTTGAAAAACTGTTTTTT
-	TRBV7-2	15	TRBJ1-2	-	CASNQNGGRGYGYTF	TGTGCCAGCAACCAAAACGGGGGGCGCGGCTATGGCTACACCTTC
-	TRBV19	15	TRBJ2-3	-	CASKERRGITDTQYF	TGTGCCAGTAAGGAACGGCGGGGAATCACAGATACGCAGTATTTT
TRBD2	TRBV7-8	17	TRBJ2-3	few	CASTLRTSGGATDTQYF	TGTGCCAGCACCCTGAGGACTAGCGGGGGGGCCACAGATACGCAGTATTTT
TRBD1	TRBV7-9	13	TRBJ1-2	-	CASSFGQAYGYTF	TGTGCCAGCAGCTTCGGACAGGCTTACGGCTACACCTTC
-	TRBV7-9	12	TRBJ2-5	-	CASSLGRGTQYF	TGTGCCAGCAGCTTAGGGAGGGGGACCCAGTACTTC
-	TRBV12-1	15	TRBJ2-3	few	CASSWDKNYTDTQYF	TGTGCCAGCAGCTGGGACAAAAATTACACAGATACGCAGTATTTT
-	TRBV5-1	16	TRBJ2-5	once	CASSLGVRALQETQYF	TGCGCCAGCAGCTTGGGCGTCAGGGCCTTACAAGAGACCCAGTACTTC
TRBD1	TRBV6-6	15	TRBJ2-7	-	CASSFHRDSSYEQYF	TGTGCCAGCAGTTTCCACCGGGACAGCTCCTACGAGCAGTACTTC
-	TRBV6-5	13	TRBJ2-3	-	CASSRDLTDTQYF	TGTGCCAGCAGCCGGGACTTGACAGATACGCAGTATTTT
TRBD1	TRBV6-5	14	TRBJ2-7	-	CASSSGTGGYEQYF	TGTGCCAGCAGTTCCGGGACAGGGGGTTACGAGCAGTACTTC
-	TRBV5-6	14	TRBJ1-4	medium-sized	CASSFRARYEKLFF	TGTGCCAGCAGCTTCCGGGCGCGGTATGAAAAACTGTTTTTT
TRBD2	TRBV4-1	18	TRBJ2-3	-	CASSPSAVLAGSTDTQYF	TGCGCCAGCAGCCCTAGTGCCGTACTAGCGGGGAGCACAGATACGCAGTATTTT
-	TRBV2	11	TRBJ2-7	-	CASSEAYEQYF	TGTGCCAGCAGTGAAGCCTACGAGCAGTACTTC
-	TRBV5-1	14	TRBJ1-6	few	CASSLDGRNSPLHF	TGCGCCAGCAGCTTGGACGGTAGGAATTCACCCCTCCACTTT
-	TRBV7-2	13	TRBJ2-7	-	CASSLALHYEQYF	TGTGCCAGCAGCTTAGCGCTCCACTACGAGCAGTACTTC
-	TRBV7-9	13	TRBJ2-1	-	CASSLTGNNEQFF	TGTGCCAGCAGCTTAACAGGTAACAATGAGCAGTTCTTC
-	TRBV19	17	TRBJ1-2	-	CASSILPQHGVVYGYTF	TGTGCCAGTAGTATACTCCCTCAACACGGGGTGGTTTATGGCTACACCTTC
-	TRBV28	15	TRBJ1-4	-	CASSPVGGVDEKLFF	TGTGCCAGCAGTCCCGTAGGGGGAGTGGACGAAAAACTGTTTTTT
TRBD2	TRBV9	14	TRBJ2-5	-	CASSPGGELVTQYF	TGTGCCAGCAGCCCTGGGGGGGAGTTGGTGACCCAGTACTTC
-	TRBV5-1	13	TRBJ1-1	-	CASSLSSNTEAFF	TGCGCCAGCAGCTTGTCATCGAACACTGAAGCTTTCTTT
-	TRBV20-1	10	TRBJ2-5	-	CSAKSETQYF	TGCAGTGCTAAATCGGAGACCCAGTACTTC
-	TRBV5-6	13	TRBJ2-3	-	CASSYPSTDTQYF	TGTGCCAGCAGCTACCCTAGCACAGATACGCAGTATTTT
-	TRBV7-2	16	TRBJ2-1	-	CASSLASTGNNNEQFF	TGTGCCAGCAGCTTAGCGAGCACAGGGAATAACAATGAGCAGTTCTTC
-	TRBV30	12	TRBJ2-3	-	CAWSDSRDTQYF	TGTGCCTGGAGTGACAGCAGAGATACGCAGTATTTT
-	TRBV2	17	TRBJ2-7	-	CASTYPSPTGNDYEQYF	TGTGCCAGCACTTATCCCTCCCCTACAGGAAACGACTACGAGCAGTACTTC
TRBD1	TRBV25-1	14	TRBJ2-2	-	CASSRTGRTGELFF	TGTGCCAGCAGCAGGACAGGGCGGACCGGGGAGCTGTTTTTT
-	TRBV28	11	TRBJ2-7	few	CASSEHYEQYF	TGTGCCAGCAGCGAACACTACGAGCAGTACTTC
-	TRBV11-2	15	TRBJ2-2	-	CASSIGGPNTGELFF	TGTGCCAGCAGTATAGGTGGGCCGAACACCGGGGAGCTGTTTTTT
-	TRBV4-1	14	TRBJ1-2	-	CASSQDGRDYGYTF	TGCGCCAGCAGCCAAGATGGAAGGGACTATGGCTACACCTTC
-	TRBV5-5	12	TRBJ2-7	-	CASSFSPYEQYF	TGTGCCAGCAGCTTTTCCCCTTACGAGCAGTACTTC
-	TRBV28	15	TRBJ1-5	few	CASTSGGWAHQPQHF	TGTGCCAGCACTTCGGGGGGGTGGGCGCATCAGCCCCAGCATTTT
TRBD2	TRBV18	16	TRBJ2-7	-	CASSPPGLANYYEQYF	TGTGCCAGCTCACCACCGGGACTAGCGAACTACTACGAGCAGTACTTC
TRBD1	TRBV18	15	TRBJ2-5	once	CASSPGTGFQETQYF	TGTGCCAGCTCACCAGGGACAGGCTTCCAAGAGACCCAGTACTTC
-	TRBV6-5	14	TRBJ1-2	-	CASSRPEGNYGYTF	TGTGCCAGCAGTCGACCAGAAGGGAACTATGGCTACACCTTC
TRBD2	TRBV27	15	TRBJ2-2	-	CASSFAGGYTGELFF	TGTGCCAGCAGTTTTGCGGGGGGCTACACCGGGGAGCTGTTTTTT
-	TRBV9	13	TRBJ1-1	-	CASSLLAAGEAFF	TGTGCCAGCAGCCTCCTGGCGGCCGGGGAAGCTTTCTTT
TRBD2	TRBV14	15	TRBJ2-7	-	CASSPGLATTYEQYF	TGTGCCAGCAGCCCGGGACTAGCGACCACCTACGAGCAGTACTTC
TRBD1	TRBV5-1	15	TRBJ1-1	-	CASSLGGTGGTEAFF	TGCGCCAGCAGCTTGGGCGGGACAGGGGGAACTGAAGCTTTCTTT
-	TRBV15	14	TRBJ1-1	few	CATSRVGGRTEAFF	TGTGCCACCAGCAGAGTCGGGGGGAGAACTGAAGCTTTCTTT